This T cell receptor (beta chain) was profiled in a study of CD8+ T cells in alopecia areata. Points from the study as a whole: Among patients, TCR sharing was less clear than in mice, a difference possibly due in part to HLA diversity in the patient population.

The V and J ends lost 4 bases and 5 bases respectively, with 17 bases between them. The CDR3 runs to 15 residues. CDR1 SNHLY and CDR2 FYNNEI come from the germline V gene. Sequencing relied on a cDNA template that was reverse transcribed from extracted RNA. Data came from immunoSEQ multiplex PCR; TCRdb stores just in-frame clones and leaves some out. This sample has approximately 89,000 clones, with about 51% found just once. Concerning this clone itself: The antigen remains unidentified.

The investigators collected lesional scalp punch biopsies and peripheral blood from alopecia areata patients. CD4+ and CD8+ T cells were sorted from PBMCs. Material for sequencing was NKG2D-high CD8+ T cells sorted from blood. The TCR originated in a human donor with alopecia areata. The J gene is TRBJ2-5, the V gene TRBV2; D gene unclear. The CDR3 sequence is CASSAWVDVGETQYF. The CDR3 DNA reads TGTGCCAGCAGTGCCTGGGTCGACGTGGGGGAGACCCAGTACTTC.